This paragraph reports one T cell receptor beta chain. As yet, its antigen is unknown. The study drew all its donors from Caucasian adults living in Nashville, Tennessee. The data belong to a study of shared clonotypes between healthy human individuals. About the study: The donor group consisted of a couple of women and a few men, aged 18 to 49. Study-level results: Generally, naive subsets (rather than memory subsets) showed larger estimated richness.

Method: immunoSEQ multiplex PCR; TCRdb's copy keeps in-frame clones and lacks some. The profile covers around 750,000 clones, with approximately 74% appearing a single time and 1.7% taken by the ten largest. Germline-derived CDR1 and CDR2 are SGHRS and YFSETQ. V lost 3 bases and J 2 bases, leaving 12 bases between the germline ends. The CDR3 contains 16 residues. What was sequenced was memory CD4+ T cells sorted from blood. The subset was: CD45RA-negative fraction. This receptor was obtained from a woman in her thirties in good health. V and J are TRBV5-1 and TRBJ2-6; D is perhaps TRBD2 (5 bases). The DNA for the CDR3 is TGCGCCAGCAGCTCTGTAACTAGAACTGGGGCCAACGTCCTGACTTTC. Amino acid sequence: CASSSVTRTGANVLTF.